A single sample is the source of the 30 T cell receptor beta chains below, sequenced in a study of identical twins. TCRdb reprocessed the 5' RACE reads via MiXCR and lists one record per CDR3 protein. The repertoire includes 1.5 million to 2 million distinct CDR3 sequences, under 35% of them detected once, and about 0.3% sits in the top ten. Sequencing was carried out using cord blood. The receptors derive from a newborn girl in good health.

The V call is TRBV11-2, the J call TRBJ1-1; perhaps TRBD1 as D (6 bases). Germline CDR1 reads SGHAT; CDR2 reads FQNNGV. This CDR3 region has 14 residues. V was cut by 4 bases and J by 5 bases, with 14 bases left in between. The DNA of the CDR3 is TGTGCCAGCAGCTCTCACAGGGCGAGGACTGAAGCTTTCTTT. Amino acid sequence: CASSSHRARTEAFF.

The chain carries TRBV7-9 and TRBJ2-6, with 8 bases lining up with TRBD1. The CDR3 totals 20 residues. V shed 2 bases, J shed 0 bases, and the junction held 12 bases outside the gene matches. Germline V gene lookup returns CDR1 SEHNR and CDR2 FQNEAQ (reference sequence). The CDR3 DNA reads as TGTGCCAGCAGCTTAAACAGGGGGTTAGCAGCTAGCTCTGGGGCCAACGTCCTGACTTTC. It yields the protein CASSLNRGLAASSGANVLTF. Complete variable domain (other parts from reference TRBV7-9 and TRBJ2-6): DTGVSQNPRHKITKRGQNVTFRCDPISEHNRLYWYRQTLGQGPEFLTYFQNEAQLEKSRLLSDRFSAERPKGSFSTLEIQRTEQGDSAMYLCASSLNRGLAASSGANVLTFGAGSRLTVL.

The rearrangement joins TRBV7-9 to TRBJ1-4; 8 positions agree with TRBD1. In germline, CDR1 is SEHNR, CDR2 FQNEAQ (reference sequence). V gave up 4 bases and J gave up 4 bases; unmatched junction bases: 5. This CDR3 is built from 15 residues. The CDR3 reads CASSSRTGFNEKLFF. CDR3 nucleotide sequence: TGTGCCAGCAGCTCCCGGACAGGGTTTAATGAAAAACTGTTTTTT.

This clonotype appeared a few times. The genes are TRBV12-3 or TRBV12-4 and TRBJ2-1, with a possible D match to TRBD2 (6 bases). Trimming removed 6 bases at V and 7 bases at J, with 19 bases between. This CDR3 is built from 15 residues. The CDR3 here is CASSLRSPTRNEQFF. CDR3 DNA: TGTGCCAGCAGCCTTCGCTCTCCGACTAGAAATGAGCAGTTCTTC.

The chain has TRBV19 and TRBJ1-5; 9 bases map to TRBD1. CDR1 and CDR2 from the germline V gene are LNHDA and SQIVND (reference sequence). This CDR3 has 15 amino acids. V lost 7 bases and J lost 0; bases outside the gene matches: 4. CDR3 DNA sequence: TGTGCCAGTACCCGGACAGGGGATAGCAATCAGCCCCAGCATTTT. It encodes CASTRTGDSNQPQHF.

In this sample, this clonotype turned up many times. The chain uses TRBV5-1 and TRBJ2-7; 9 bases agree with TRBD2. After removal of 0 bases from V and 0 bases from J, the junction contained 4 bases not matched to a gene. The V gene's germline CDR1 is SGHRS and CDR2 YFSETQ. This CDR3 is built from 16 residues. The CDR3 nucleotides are TGCGCCAGCAGCTTGGTTCTAGCGGGGAGCTCCTACGAGCAGTACTTC. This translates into CASSLVLAGSSYEQYF.

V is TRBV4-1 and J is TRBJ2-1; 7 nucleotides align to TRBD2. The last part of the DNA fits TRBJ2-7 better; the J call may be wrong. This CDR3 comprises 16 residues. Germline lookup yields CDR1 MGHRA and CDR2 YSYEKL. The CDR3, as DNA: TGCGCCAGCAGCCAAGGAGAGCGGGGCCCCTACAATGAGCAGTACTTC. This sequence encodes CASSQGERGPYNEQYF.

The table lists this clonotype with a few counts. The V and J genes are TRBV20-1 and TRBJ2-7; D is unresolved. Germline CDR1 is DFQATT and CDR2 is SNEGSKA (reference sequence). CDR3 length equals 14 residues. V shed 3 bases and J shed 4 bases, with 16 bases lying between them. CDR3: CSASGLTPSYEQYF. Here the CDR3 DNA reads TGCAGTGCTAGTGGTCTAACACCTTCTTACGAGCAGTACTTC.

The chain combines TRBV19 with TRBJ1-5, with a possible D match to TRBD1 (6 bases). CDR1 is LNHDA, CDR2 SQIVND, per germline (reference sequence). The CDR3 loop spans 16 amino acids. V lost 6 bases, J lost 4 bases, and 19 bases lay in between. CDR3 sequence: CASRVVTLGGNQPQHF. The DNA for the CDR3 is TGTGCCAGTAGGGTTGTAACATTAGGGGGTAATCAGCCCCAGCATTTT.

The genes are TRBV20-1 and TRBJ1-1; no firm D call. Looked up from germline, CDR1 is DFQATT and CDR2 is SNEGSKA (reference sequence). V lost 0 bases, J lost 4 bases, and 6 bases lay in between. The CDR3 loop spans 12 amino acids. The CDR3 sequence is CSARDTITEAFF. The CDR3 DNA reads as TGCAGTGCTAGAGATACTATCACTGAAGCTTTCTTT.

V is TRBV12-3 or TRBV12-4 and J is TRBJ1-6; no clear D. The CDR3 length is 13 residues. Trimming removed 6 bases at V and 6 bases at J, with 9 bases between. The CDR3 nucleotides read TGTGCCAGCAGGTATCAAGTTAATTCACCCCTCCACTTT. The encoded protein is CASRYQVNSPLHF.

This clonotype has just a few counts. The chain's CDR3 is CASSSDNRGQGTYGYTF. CDR3 nucleotide sequence: TGCGCCAGCAGCTCCGACAACCGGGGACAGGGAACCTATGGCTACACCTTC. This chain links TRBV4-1 with TRBJ1-2; 9 positions agree with TRBD1. The V and J ends lost 5 bases and 4 bases, in that order; junction bases with no gene match: 14. CDR1 is MGHRA and CDR2 is YSYEKL in the germline V gene. This CDR3 has 17 amino acids.

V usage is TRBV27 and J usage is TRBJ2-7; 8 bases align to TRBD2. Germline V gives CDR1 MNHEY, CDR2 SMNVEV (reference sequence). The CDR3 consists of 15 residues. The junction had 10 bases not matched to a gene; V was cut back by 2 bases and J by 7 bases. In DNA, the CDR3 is TGTGCCAGCAGTTTAGGTAGCGGGGATTGCAATGAGCAGTACTTC. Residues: CASSLGSGDCNEQYF.

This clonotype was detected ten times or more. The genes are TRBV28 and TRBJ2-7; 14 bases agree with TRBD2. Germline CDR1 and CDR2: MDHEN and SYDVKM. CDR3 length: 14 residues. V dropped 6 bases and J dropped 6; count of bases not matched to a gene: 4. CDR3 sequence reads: CASRRLAGGIEQYF. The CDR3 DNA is TGTGCCAGCAGGAGACTAGCGGGAGGGATCGAGCAGTACTTC.

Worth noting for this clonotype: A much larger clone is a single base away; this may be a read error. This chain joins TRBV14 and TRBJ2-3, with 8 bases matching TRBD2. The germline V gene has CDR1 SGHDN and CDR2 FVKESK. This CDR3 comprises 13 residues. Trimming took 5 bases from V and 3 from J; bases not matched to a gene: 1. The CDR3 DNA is TGTGCCAGCAGCGGGACTAGAACAGATACGCAGTATTTT. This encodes CASSGTRTDTQYF.

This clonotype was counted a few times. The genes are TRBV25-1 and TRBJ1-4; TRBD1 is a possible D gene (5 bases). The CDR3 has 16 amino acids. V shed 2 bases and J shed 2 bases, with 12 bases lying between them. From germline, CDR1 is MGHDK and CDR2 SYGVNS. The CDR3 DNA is TGTGCCAGCAGTGAAAATACGGGGGGTACTAATGAAAAACTGTTTTTT. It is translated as CASSENTGGTNEKLFF.

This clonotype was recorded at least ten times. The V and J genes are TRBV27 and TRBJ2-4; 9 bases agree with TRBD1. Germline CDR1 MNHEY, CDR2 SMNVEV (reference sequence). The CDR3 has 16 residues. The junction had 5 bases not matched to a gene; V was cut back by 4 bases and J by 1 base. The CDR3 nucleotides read TGTGCCAGCAGTTCTCACAGGGGGCTGGCCAAAAACATTCAGTACTTC. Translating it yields CASSSHRGLAKNIQYF.

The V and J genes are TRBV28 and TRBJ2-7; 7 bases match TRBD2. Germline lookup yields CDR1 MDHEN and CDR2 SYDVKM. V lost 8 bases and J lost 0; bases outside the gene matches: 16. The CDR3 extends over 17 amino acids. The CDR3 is CASGGVREGWSSYEQYF. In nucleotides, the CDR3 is TGTGCCAGCGGGGGGGTTAGGGAGGGGTGGAGCTCCTACGAGCAGTACTTC.

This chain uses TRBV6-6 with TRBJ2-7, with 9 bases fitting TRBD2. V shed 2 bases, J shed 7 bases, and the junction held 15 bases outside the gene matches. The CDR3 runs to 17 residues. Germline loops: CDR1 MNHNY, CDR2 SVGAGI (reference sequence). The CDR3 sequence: CASSYPIPSGVYNEQYF. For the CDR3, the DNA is TGTGCCAGCAGTTACCCAATCCCTAGCGGGGTCTACAATGAGCAGTACTTC.

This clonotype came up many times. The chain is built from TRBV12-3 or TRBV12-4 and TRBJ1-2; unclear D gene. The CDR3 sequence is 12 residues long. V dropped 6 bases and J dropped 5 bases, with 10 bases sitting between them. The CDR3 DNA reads TGTGCCAGCAGCAGGACGGAATATGGCTACACCTTC. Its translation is CASSRTEYGYTF.

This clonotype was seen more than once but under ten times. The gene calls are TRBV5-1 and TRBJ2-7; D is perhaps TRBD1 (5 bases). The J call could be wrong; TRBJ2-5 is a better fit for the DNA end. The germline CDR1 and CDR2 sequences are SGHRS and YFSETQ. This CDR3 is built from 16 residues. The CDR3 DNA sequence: TGCGCCAGCAGCTTGGCTCAGGGTTCTTCTCTGGAGACCCAGTACTTC. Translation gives CASSLAQGSSLETQYF.

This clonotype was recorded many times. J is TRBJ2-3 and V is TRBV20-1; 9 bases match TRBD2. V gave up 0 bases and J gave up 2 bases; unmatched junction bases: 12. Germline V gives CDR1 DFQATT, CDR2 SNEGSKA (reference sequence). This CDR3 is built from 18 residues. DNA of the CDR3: TGCAGTGCTAGAGATTACTTTAGGACTAGCGCCTCCACAGATACGCAGTATTTT. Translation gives CSARDYFRTSASTDTQYF.

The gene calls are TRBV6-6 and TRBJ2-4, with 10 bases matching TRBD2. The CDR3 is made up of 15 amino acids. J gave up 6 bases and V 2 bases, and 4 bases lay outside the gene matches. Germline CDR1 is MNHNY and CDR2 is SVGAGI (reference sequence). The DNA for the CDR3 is TGTGCCAGCAGTTACCCTAGCGGGAGATCAAACATTCAGTACTTC. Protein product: CASSYPSGRSNIQYF.

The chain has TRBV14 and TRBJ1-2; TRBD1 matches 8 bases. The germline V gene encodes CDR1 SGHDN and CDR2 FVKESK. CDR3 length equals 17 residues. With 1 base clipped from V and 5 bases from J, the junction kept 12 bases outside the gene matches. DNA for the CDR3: TGTGCCAGCAGCCAAGGGGGCAGGGGGCAAGGACCTTATGGCTACACCTTC. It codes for CASSQGGRGQGPYGYTF.

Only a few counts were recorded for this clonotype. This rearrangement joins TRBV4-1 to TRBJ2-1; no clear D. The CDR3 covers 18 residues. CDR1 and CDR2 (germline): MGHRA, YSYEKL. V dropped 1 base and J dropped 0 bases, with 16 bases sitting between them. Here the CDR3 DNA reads TGCGCCAGCAGCCAAGGAGAGTGGCTGGAGAGCTCCTACAATGAGCAGTTCTTC. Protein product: CASSQGEWLESSYNEQFF.

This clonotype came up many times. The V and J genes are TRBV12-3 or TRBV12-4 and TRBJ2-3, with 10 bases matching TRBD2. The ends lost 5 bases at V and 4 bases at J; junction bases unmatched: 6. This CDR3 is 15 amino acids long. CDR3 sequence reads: CASSLRSGRSDTQYF. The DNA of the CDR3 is TGTGCCAGCAGTCTACGTAGCGGGAGGTCAGATACGCAGTATTTT.

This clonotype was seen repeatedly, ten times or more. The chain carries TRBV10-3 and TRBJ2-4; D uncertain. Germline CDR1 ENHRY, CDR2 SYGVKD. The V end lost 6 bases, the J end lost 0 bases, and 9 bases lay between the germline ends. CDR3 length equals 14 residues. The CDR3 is CAISAGLAKNIQYF. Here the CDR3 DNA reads TGTGCCATCAGCGCCGGGCTAGCCAAAAACATTCAGTACTTC.

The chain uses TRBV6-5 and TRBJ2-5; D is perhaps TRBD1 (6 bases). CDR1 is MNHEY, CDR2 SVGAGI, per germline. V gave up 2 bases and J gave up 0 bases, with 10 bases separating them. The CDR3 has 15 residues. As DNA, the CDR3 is TGTGCCAGCAGTTACCTCGGGACAAACCAAGAGACCCAGTACTTC. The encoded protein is CASSYLGTNQETQYF.

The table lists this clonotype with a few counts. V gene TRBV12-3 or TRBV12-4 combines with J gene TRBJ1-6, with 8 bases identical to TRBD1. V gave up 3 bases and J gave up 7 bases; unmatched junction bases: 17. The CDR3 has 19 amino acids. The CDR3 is CASSFEPGTGIKGNSPLHF. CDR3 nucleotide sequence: TGTGCCAGCAGTTTCGAGCCCGGGACAGGCATCAAAGGCAATTCACCCCTCCACTTT.

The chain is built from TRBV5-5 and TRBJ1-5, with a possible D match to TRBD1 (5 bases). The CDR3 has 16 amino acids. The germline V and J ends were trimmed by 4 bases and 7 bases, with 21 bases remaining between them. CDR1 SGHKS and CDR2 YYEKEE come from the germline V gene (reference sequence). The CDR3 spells CASSPTTTGLNQPQHF. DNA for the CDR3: TGTGCCAGCAGCCCCACCACGACGGGACTGAACCAGCCCCAGCATTTT. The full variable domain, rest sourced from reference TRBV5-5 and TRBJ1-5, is DAGVTQSPTHLIKTRGQQVTLRCSPISGHKSVSWYQQVLGQGPQFIFQYYEKEERGRGNFPDRFSARQFPNYSSELNVNALLLGDSALYLCASSPTTTGLNQPQHFGDGTRLSIL.